The rows below give T cell receptor beta chains drawn from one sample of a study of cytomegalovirus exposure and HLA in healthy donors. The protocol was immunoSEQ multiplex PCR, while the TCRdb copy is restricted to in-frame clones and leaves out a portion. The table includes under 200,000 clones, about 84% detected once. Sequences were obtained from PBMCs. These receptors were taken from a woman under 40 in good health and CMV-seropositive. Both conserved end residues are part of each CDR3. The D gene is left open where the match is weak. Clone size is shown for a subset of rows, as once, few, many or a class of expanded clone.

D	size	V	J	CDR3	DNA
TRBD1	NA	TRBV14	TRBJ1-1	CASSQGRGREAFF	TGTGCCAGCAGCCAAGGAAGGGGGCGGGAAGCTTTCTTT
TRBD2	once	TRBV7-2	TRBJ2-1	CASSSAGLYNEQFF	TGTGCCAGCAGCTCCGCGGGACTATACAATGAGCAGTTCTTC
NA	NA	TRBV27	TRBJ2-3	CASSHRLTDTQYF	TGTGCCAGCAGCCACAGGCTCACAGATACGCAGTATTTT
TRBD1	NA	TRBV19	TRBJ1-4	CASSKVTGGEGEKLFF	TGTGCCAGTAGTAAAGTGACAGGGGGCGAAGGGGAAAAACTGTTTTTT
NA	NA	TRBV11-3	TRBJ2-5	CASSLGTGVKETQYF	TGTGCCAGCAGCTTAGGCACGGGGGTTAAAGAGACCCAGTACTTC
NA	NA	TRBV7-8	TRBJ2-6	CASSVRASWSRPGANVLTF	TGTGCCAGCAGCGTGCGGGCGTCATGGTCTAGGCCTGGGGCCAACGTCCTGACTTTC
NA	NA	TRBV5-1	TRBJ2-1	CASSWPVAFPYNEQFF	TGCGCCAGCAGCTGGCCCGTAGCGTTCCCCTACAATGAGCAGTTCTTC
TRBD2	NA	TRBV25-1	TRBJ2-2	CASSLGGGTGELFF	TGTGCCAGCAGTCTGGGGGGGGGCACCGGGGAGCTGTTTTTT
NA	NA	TRBV30	TRBJ1-2	CAWSMLRGYTF	TGTGCCTGGAGCATGCTGAGGGGCTACACCTTC
NA	NA	TRBV7-8	TRBJ2-7	CASSLAGARSSYEQYF	TGTGCCAGCAGCTTAGCGGGGGCTAGGAGCTCCTACGAGCAGTACTTC
NA	NA	TRBV19	TRBJ2-6	CASSSSSGANVLTF	TGTGCCAGTAGTTCGAGCTCTGGGGCCAACGTCCTGACTTTC
NA	once	TRBV28	TRBJ2-7	CASSLHRVPYEQYF	TGTGCCAGCAGTTTACACAGGGTCCCCTACGAGCAGTACTTC
NA	NA	TRBV7-8	TRBJ1-5	CASSHSPNQPQHF	TGTGCCAGCAGTCATAGCCCCAATCAGCCCCAGCATTTT
NA	few	TRBV6-1	TRBJ2-2	CASSEWWWLVDTGELFF	TGTGCCAGCAGTGAATGGTGGTGGCTAGTTGACACCGGGGAGCTGTTTTTT
NA	few	TRBV29-1	TRBJ1-1	CSVEGAPLMNTEAFF	TGCAGCGTTGAAGGCGCGCCGCTCATGAACACTGAAGCTTTCTTT
NA	NA	TRBV5-4	TRBJ2-1	CASSRYKTRGSYNEQFF	TGTGCCAGCAGCAGATATAAGACCCGAGGGTCCTACAATGAGCAGTTCTTC
TRBD2	NA	TRBV11-3	TRBJ2-1	CASSFAPPWAGGISYNEQFF	TGTGCCAGCAGCTTCGCCCCCCCCTGGGCGGGAGGGATCTCCTACAATGAGCAGTTCTTC
TRBD1	NA	TRBV5-1	TRBJ1-1	CASSLAGGRGTEAFF	TGCGCCAGCAGCTTGGCAGGGGGTCGGGGGACTGAAGCTTTCTTT
NA	few	TRBV27	TRBJ2-7	CASSRSYEQYF	TGTGCCAGCAGTCGTTCGTACGAGCAGTACTTC
TRBD2	NA	TRBV6-5	TRBJ2-7	CASKQVASGSNEQYF	TGTGCCAGCAAGCAGGTCGCTAGCGGGAGTAACGAGCAGTACTTC
NA	NA	TRBV28	TRBJ1-5	CASSDRQVDQPQHF	TGTGCCAGCAGTGACCGACAGGTGGATCAGCCCCAGCATTTT
TRBD2	once	TRBV9	TRBJ2-3	CASSHGTSGRRLGTDTQYF	TGTGCCAGCAGCCACGGGACTAGCGGGAGGAGGTTGGGCACAGATACGCAGTATTTT
NA	NA	TRBV5-6	TRBJ2-7	CASSPAPLLYEQYF	TGTGCCAGCAGCCCCGCCCCCCTACTCTACGAGCAGTACTTC
TRBD1	NA	TRBV7-2	TRBJ2-1	CASSYRTGGASGNEQFF	TGTGCCAGCAGCTACCGGACAGGGGGCGCCTCAGGTAATGAGCAGTTCTTC
NA	NA	TRBV27	TRBJ1-6	CASSLGFFSYNSPLHF	TGTGCCAGCAGTTTAGGCTTTTTCTCCTATAATTCACCCCTCCACTTT
TRBD2	NA	TRBV5-1	TRBJ2-3	CASRLAGGTDTQYF	TGCGCCAGTCGACTAGCGGGGGGCACAGATACGCAGTATTTT
TRBD2	NA	TRBV11-3	TRBJ2-7	CASSFSLAGQYF	TGTGCCAGCAGCTTCTCTCTAGCGGGGCAGTACTTC
TRBD1	few	TRBV29-1	TRBJ2-7	CSVHRGYEQYF	TGCAGCGTACACAGGGGCTACGAGCAGTACTTC
TRBD1	once	TRBV27	TRBJ1-2	CASRPHGTGGRGYYGYTF	TGTGCCAGCAGGCCCCACGGGACAGGGGGCCGGGGGTACTATGGCTACACCTTC
NA	NA	TRBV7-2	TRBJ2-4	CASSLFGVRGGAADIQYF	TGTGCCAGCAGCTTATTTGGAGTTAGAGGGGGGGCGGCGGACATTCAGTACTTC
TRBD1	NA	TRBV5-4	TRBJ1-6	CASSIGTATPLHF	TGTGCCAGCAGCATAGGGACAGCCACACCCCTCCACTTT
NA	NA	TRBV19	TRBJ1-5	CASSMGRGGYSNQPQHF	TGTGCCAGTAGTATGGGGCGGGGAGGTTATAGCAATCAGCCCCAGCATTTT
TRBD2	NA	TRBV7-3	TRBJ2-6	CASSPIAGGRSGANVLTF	TGTGCCAGCAGCCCTATAGCGGGAGGGCGTTCTGGGGCCAACGTCCTGACTTTC
TRBD1	NA	TRBV5-6	TRBJ1-1	CASTETGGVDTEAFF	TGTGCCAGCACCGAGACAGGGGGTGTGGACACTGAAGCTTTCTTT
TRBD2	NA	TRBV10-2	TRBJ2-1	CASSDGTSGYNEQFF	TGCGCCAGCAGTGATGGGACTAGCGGCTACAATGAGCAGTTCTTC
NA	NA	TRBV5-8	TRBJ2-5	CASSLGQGRETQYF	TGTGCCAGCAGCTTAGGCCAGGGTAGGGAGACCCAGTACTTC
NA	once	TRBV5-1	TRBJ2-7	CASSFGSSYEQYF	TGCGCCAGCAGCTTCGGGTCCTCCTACGAGCAGTACTTC
TRBD2	few	TRBV11-3	TRBJ2-7	CASSLSPLLTGGTYEQYF	TGTGCCAGCAGCTTAAGTCCCTTGTTAACGGGGGGAACCTACGAGCAGTACTTC
NA	NA	TRBV19	TRBJ1-5	CASSMRGGVGNQPQHF	TGTGCCAGTAGTATGAGAGGGGGGGTGGGCAATCAGCCCCAGCATTTT
TRBD2	NA	TRBV30	TRBJ2-1	CAWGEGLTQFF	TGTGCCTGGGGAGAGGGACTAACACAGTTCTTC
NA	NA	TRBV27	TRBJ2-1	CASSLPDSLVNEQFF	TGTGCCAGCAGTTTACCGGACTCTCTCGTTAATGAGCAGTTCTTC
TRBD2	NA	TRBV9	TRBJ2-1	CASSVGLAGDYEQFF	TGTGCCAGCAGCGTAGGACTAGCGGGGGATTATGAGCAGTTCTTC
NA	NA	TRBV7-2	TRBJ2-5	CASSQAIQETQYF	TGTGCCAGCAGCCAAGCCATACAAGAGACCCAGTACTTC
NA	few	TRBV15	TRBJ1-1	CATSRAGRNTEAFF	TGTGCCACCAGCAGGGCGGGGAGGAACACTGAAGCTTTCTTT
NA	NA	TRBV13	TRBJ2-3	CASSERTVLSTDTQYF	TGTGCCAGCAGCGAACGGACAGTTCTCAGCACAGATACGCAGTATTTT
TRBD2	once	TRBV6-5	TRBJ2-5	CASSYWRGAAGETQYF	TGTGCCAGCAGTTACTGGCGGGGGGCCGCCGGGGAGACCCAGTACTTC
NA	NA	TRBV28	TRBJ1-5	CASSPPRGPQHF	TGTGCCAGCAGTCCCCCGCGAGGGCCCCAGCATTTT
TRBD1	NA	TRBV18	TRBJ1-2	CASSDRLYWKGADYGYTF	TGTGCCAGCTCAGACAGACTTTATTGGAAGGGGGCGGACTATGGCTACACCTTC
TRBD2	NA	TRBV9	TRBJ2-3	CASSVGPGRATDTQYF	TGTGCCAGCAGCGTAGGGCCCGGGAGGGCAACAGATACGCAGTATTTT
TRBD2	NA	TRBV9	TRBJ2-3	CASSASSGGAIGDTQYF	TGTGCCAGCAGCGCCTCTAGCGGGGGGGCGATTGGAGATACGCAGTATTTT
TRBD1	NA	TRBV9	TRBJ2-1	CASSPRTGPLTYNEQFF	TGTGCCAGCAGCCCCCGGACAGGGCCCTTAACCTACAATGAGCAGTTCTTC
TRBD1	NA	TRBV5-5	TRBJ1-5	CASSLTGGNQPQHF	TGTGCCAGCAGCTTGACAGGGGGGAATCAGCCCCAGCATTTT
TRBD2	NA	TRBV7-8	TRBJ2-5	CASSLQSGGPETQYF	TGTGCCAGCAGCTTACAATCGGGAGGGCCGGAGACCCAGTACTTC
NA	NA	TRBV6-1	TRBJ2-7	CASSEGDYYEQYF	TGTGCCAGCAGTGAAGGAGATTATTACGAGCAGTACTTC
NA	NA	TRBV28	TRBJ2-5	CASSSYGEYFGETQYF	TGTGCCAGCAGTTCTTACGGGGAGTACTTCGGAGAGACCCAGTACTTC
NA	NA	TRBV7-2	TRBJ2-7	CASRFPGLSLEQYF	TGTGCCAGCAGGTTCCCAGGTTTATCCCTCGAGCAGTACTTC
TRBD2	NA	TRBV7-2	TRBJ2-1	CASILAGGRDEQFF	TGTGCCAGCATCCTAGCGGGTGGTCGGGATGAGCAGTTCTTC